These T cell receptor beta chains were read from a single sample in a study of shared T cell receptors in the human thymus. The repertoire was sequenced with immunoSEQ multiplex PCR; TCRdb's copy has only in-frame clones and lacks some. The data contain some 720,000 clones, 88% of them singletons. The same sample was also studied in work on human thymus T cells.

Sequencing used thymocytes. The receptors derive from a boy in the first two years of life with a congenital heart defect. Both conserved end residues are part of each CDR3. Fields, in order: J gene, clone size, V gene, CDR3 protein. Size values are once, few and many counts, or a class for expanded clones, and some rows have none.

J: TRBJ2-7; size: NA; V: TRBV6-6; CDR3: CASSYGSGSRMDEQYF
J: TRBJ2-7; size: NA; V: TRBV2; CDR3: CASRARDYSYEQYF
J: TRBJ2-4; size: NA; V: TRBV27; CDR3: CASSPGVAKNIQYF
J: TRBJ2-7; size: NA; V: TRBV29-1; CDR3: CSVGWGGTGALFLYEQYF
J: TRBJ2-1; size: NA; V: TRBV13; CDR3: CASSQGYNEQFF
J: TRBJ1-5; size: NA; V: TRBV7-9; CDR3: CASRLTPPSTRDGNQPQHF
J: TRBJ2-5; size: NA; V: TRBV9; CDR3: CASSVSSGTEETQYF
J: TRBJ1-5; size: NA; V: TRBV27; CDR3: CASRQEESNQPQHF
J: TRBJ2-1; size: NA; V: TRBV2; CDR3: CASSRVWNEQFF
J: TRBJ2-1; size: NA; V: TRBV6-5; CDR3: CASSYSQRSSYNEQFF
J: TRBJ2-1; size: NA; V: TRBV28; CDR3: CASSGTNSYNEQFF
J: TRBJ2-3; size: once; V: TRBV7-3; CDR3: CASSLTSRLDTQYF
J: TRBJ2-7; size: NA; V: TRBV27; CDR3: CASSPTSGYPSYEQYF
J: TRBJ2-7; size: NA; V: TRBV9; CDR3: CASSPPSAYEQYF
J: TRBJ2-1; size: NA; V: TRBV7-9; CDR3: CASSHTNREGSYNEQFF
J: TRBJ2-7; size: NA; V: TRBV7-2; CDR3: CASSLGQGQGSYEQYF
J: TRBJ1-5; size: NA; V: TRBV6-5; CDR3: CASATGRNQPQHF